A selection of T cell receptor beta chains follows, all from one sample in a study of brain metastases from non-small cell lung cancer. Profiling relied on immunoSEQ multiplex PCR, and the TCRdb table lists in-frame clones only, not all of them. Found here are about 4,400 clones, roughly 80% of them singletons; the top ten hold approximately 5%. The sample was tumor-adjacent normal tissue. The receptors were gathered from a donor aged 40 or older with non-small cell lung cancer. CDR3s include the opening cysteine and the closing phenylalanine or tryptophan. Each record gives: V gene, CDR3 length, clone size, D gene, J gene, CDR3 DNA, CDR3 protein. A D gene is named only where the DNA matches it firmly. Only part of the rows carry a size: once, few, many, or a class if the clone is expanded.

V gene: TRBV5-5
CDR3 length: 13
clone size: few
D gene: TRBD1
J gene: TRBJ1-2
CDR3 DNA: TGTGCCAGCAGCTCGACAGGGGTTGACGGCTACACCTTC
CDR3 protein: CASSSTGVDGYTF

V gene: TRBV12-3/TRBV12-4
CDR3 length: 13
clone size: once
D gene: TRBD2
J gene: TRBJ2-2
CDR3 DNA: TGTGCCAGCAGGGGACTAGGGGCCGGGGAGCTGTTTTTT
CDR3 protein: CASRGLGAGELFF

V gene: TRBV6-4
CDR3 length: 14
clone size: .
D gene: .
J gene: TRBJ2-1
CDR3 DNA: TGTGCCAGCAGTGACAGGGTTGAAAGCAATGAGCAGTTCTTC
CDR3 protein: CASSDRVESNEQFF

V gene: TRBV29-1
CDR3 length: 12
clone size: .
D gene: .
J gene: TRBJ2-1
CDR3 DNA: TGCAGCGCATTCCACTCGTCAAATGAGCAGTTCTTC
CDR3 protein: CSAFHSSNEQFF

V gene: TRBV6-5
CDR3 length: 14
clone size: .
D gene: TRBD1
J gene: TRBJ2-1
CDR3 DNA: TGTGCCAGCCTTTGGGACAGGGCGCACAATGAGCAGTTCTTC
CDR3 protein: CASLWDRAHNEQFF

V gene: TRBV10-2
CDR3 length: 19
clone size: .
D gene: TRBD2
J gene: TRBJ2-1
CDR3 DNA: TGCGCCAGCAGTGAGCGGACTAGCGGGTTCGTTAGCTCCTACAATGAGCAGTTCTTC
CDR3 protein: CASSERTSGFVSSYNEQFF

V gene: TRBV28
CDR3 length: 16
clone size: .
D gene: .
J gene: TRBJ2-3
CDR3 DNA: TGTGCCAGCAGTTTCCCCCCCGACGGGGCCCTAGATACGCAATATTTT
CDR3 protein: CASSFPPDGALDTQYF

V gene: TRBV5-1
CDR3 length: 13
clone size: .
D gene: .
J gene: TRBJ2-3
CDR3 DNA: TGCGCCAGCAGCTTGGAACTAGCTGATACGCAGTATTTT
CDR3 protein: CASSLELADTQYF

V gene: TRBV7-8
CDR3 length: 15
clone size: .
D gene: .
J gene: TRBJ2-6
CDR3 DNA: TGTGCCAGCAGCTTAGCGGGATCTGGGGCCAACGTCCTGACTTTC
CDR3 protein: CASSLAGSGANVLTF

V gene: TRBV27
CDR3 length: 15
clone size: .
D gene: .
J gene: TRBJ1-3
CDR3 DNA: TGTGCCAGCAGCAGGGGAGGGAGCTCTGGAAACACCATATATTTT
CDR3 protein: CASSRGGSSGNTIYF

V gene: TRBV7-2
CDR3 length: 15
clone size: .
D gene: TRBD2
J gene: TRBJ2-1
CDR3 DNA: TGTGCCAGCTGCCAACTAGCGAATTCCTACAATGAGCAGTTCTTC
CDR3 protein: CASCQLANSYNEQFF

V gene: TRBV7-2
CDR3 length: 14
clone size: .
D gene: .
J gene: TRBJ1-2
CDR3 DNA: TGTGCCAGCAGCTTAGCCGGGGCCAACTATGGCTACACCTTC
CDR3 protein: CASSLAGANYGYTF

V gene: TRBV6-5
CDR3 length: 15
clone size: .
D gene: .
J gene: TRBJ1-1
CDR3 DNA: TGTGCCAGCAGTCTTCCGACAGGAGGGAACACTGAAGCTTTCTTT
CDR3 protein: CASSLPTGGNTEAFF

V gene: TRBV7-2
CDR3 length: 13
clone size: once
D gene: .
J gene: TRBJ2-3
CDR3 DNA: TGTGCCAGCAGCTCAGTGGGTACAGATACGCAGTATTTT
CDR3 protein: CASSSVGTDTQYF

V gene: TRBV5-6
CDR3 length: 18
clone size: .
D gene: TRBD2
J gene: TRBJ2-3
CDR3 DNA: TGTGCCAGCACCAGTATTGGGACTAGCGGGAAACATAGGAATACGCAGTATTTT
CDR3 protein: CASTSIGTSGKHRNTQYF

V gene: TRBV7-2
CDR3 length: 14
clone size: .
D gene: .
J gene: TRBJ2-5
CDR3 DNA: TGTGCCAGCAGCCCCAAGGCAGCGCAAGAGACCCAGTACTTC
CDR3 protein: CASSPKAAQETQYF

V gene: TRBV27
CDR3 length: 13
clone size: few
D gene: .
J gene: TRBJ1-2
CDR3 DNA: TGTGCCAGCAGTTTTGAAGGGAACTATGGCTACACCTTC
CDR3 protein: CASSFEGNYGYTF

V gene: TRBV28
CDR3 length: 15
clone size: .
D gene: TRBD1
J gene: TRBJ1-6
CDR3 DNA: TGTGCCAGCAGAGATCCGGGACAGACGACCGGAGCCCTCCACTTT
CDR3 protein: CASRDPGQTTGALHF

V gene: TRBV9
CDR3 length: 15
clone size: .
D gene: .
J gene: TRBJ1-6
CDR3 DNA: TGTGCCAGCAGCGTTTCACCAGACAGTGTATCACTCCTCCACTTT
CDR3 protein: CASSVSPDSVSLLHF

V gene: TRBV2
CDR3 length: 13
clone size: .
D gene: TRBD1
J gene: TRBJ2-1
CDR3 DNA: TGTGCCAGCAGGGGACAGCTTTACAATGAGCAGTTCTTC
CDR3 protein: CASRGQLYNEQFF

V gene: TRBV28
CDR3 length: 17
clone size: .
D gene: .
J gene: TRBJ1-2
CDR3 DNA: TGTGCCAGCAGTTTTCGCGGCTCCCTTAGCATTAAATCAGGCTACACCTTC
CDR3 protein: CASSFRGSLSIKSGYTF

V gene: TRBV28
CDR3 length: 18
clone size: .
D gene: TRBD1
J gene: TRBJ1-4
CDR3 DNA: TGTGCCAGCAGAAAGTTTTCGAAAATAACAGGGGGGAACGAAAAACTGTTTTTT
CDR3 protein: CASRKFSKITGGNEKLFF